One and the same sample provided the 8 T cell receptor beta chains below, sequenced in a study of blood T cell repertoires in COVID-19. The assay was immunoSEQ multiplex PCR, and TCRdb's table has in-frame clones only and misses some. The sample shows 150,000 to 200,000 clones, over 60% of them seen only once. Material: peripheral blood. These receptor sequences come from a woman between 70 and 85 years old with acute or convalescent COVID-19.

CDR3 sequence reads: CATKVTSGMVDTQYF. The CDR3 nucleotides are TGTGCCACCAAGGTTACTAGCGGGATGGTAGATACGCAGTATTTT. V and J are TRBV7-8 and TRBJ2-3; 10 nucleotides agree with TRBD2. The CDR3 spans 15 residues. CDR1 is SGHVS and CDR2 is FQNEAQ in the germline V gene. The J segment lost 5 bases and the V segment lost 10 bases, leaving 12 bases of the junction unmatched.

The chain's CDR3 is CASSFGGNTEAFF. CDR3 nucleotides: TGTGCCAGCAGTTTCGGGGGGAACACTGAAGCTTTCTTT. This chain connects TRBV6-2 or TRBV6-3 to TRBJ1-1, with D possibly matching TRBD1 (5 bases). This CDR3 is 13 amino acids long. Deletions cut 4 bases from V and 1 base from J, with 7 bases between. Germline assignment: CDR1 MNHEY and CDR2 SVGEGT.

The V gene is TRBV18, the J gene TRBJ1-1, with 7 bases aligning to TRBD1. V was clipped by 6 bases and J by 7 bases; unmatched bases: 5. Germline V gene data show CDR1 as KGHSH and CDR2 as LQKENI. CDR3 length equals 12 residues. The CDR3 sequence: CASSRTGYEAFF. The CDR3 DNA is TGTGCCAGCTCGCGGACAGGTTATGAAGCTTTCTTT. Full variable domain (outside the CDR3, taken from reference TRBV18 and TRBJ1-1): NAGVMQNPRHLVRRRGQEARLRCSPMKGHSHVYWYRQLPEEGLKFMVYLQKENIIDESGMPKERFSAEFPKEGPSILRIQQVVRGDSAAYFCASSRTGYEAFFGQGTRLTVV.

V is TRBV9 and J is TRBJ1-2; weak D call: TRBD1 (6 bases). CDR3 length equals 14 residues. The V gene lost 0 bases and the J gene lost 4 bases, with 10 bases spanning the gap. Germline CDR1 reads SGDLS; CDR2 reads YYNGEE. The CDR3 nucleotides read TGTGCCAGCAGCGTAGGCGACAGGCCCTATGGCTACACCTTC. This gives the protein CASSVGDRPYGYTF.

This clone appeared a few times. The chain joins TRBV10-1 to TRBJ2-7; D may be TRBD2 (6 bases). This CDR3 has 13 amino acids. V was pared by 4 bases and J by 7 bases, with 14 bases between. Per germline, CDR1 WNHNN and CDR2 SYGVQD (reference sequence). In DNA, the CDR3 is TGCGCCAGCAGTGGGTTGCTAGCGCAAGAGCAGTACTTC. Translated, it gives CASSGLLAQEQYF.

This clone was observed a single time. V gene TRBV6-2 or TRBV6-3 combines with J gene TRBJ2-7; 11 positions agree with TRBD2. With V trimmed by 5 bases and J by 1 base, 1 base remained unmatched. Germline V gene sequence: CDR1 MNHEY, CDR2 SVGEGT. The CDR3 has 14 amino acids. CDR3 in DNA: TGTGCCAGCAGTCGACTAGCGGGGTCCTACGAGCAGTACTTC. It yields the protein CASSRLAGSYEQYF.

In this sample, this clone turned up once. The chain couples TRBV6-6 to TRBJ1-5; weak D call: TRBD1 (6 bases). The germline V gene has CDR1 MNHNY and CDR2 SVGAGI (reference sequence). This CDR3 region has 14 residues. The V end lost 2 bases, the J end lost 7 bases, and 12 bases lay between the germline ends. Here the CDR3 DNA reads TGTGCCAGCAGTTACACAATACAGGGCCAGCCCCAGCATTTT. As protein: CASSYTIQGQPQHF.

The chain combines TRBV19 with TRBJ2-7, with 11 bases aligning to TRBD2. Germline V gene sequence: CDR1 LNHDA, CDR2 SQIVND (reference sequence). V lost 0 bases and J lost 3; bases outside the gene matches: 7. The CDR3 extends over 17 amino acids. CDR3 protein: CASSIETGTSGLYEQYF. CDR3 DNA: TGTGCCAGTAGTATAGAAACAGGGACTAGCGGTCTCTACGAGCAGTACTTC.